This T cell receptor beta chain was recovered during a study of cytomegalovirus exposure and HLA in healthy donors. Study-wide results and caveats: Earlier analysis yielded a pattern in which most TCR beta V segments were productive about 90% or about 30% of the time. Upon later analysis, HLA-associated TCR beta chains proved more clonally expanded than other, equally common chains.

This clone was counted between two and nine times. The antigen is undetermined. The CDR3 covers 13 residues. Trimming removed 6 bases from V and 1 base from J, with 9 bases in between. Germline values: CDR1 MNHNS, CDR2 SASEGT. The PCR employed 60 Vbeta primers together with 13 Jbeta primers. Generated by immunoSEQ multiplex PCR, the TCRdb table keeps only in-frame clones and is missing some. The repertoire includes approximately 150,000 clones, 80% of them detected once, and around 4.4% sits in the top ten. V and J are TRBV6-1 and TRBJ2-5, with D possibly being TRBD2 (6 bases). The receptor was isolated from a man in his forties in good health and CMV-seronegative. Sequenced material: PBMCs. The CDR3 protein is CASSLGGQETQYF. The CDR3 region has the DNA TGTGCCAGCAGCCTGGGGGGCCAAGAGACCCAGTACTTC.